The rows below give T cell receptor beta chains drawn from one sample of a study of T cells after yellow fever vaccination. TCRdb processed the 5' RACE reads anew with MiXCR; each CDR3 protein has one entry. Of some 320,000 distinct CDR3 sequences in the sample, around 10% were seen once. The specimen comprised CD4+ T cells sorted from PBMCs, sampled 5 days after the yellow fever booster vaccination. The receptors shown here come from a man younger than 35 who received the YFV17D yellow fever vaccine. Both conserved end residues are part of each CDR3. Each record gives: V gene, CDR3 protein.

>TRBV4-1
CASSQEGSGVSGELFF
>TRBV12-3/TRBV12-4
CASSFRGRGIRNEQFF
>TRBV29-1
CSVKKTRTDTQYF
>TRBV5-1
CASSFGLGGGETQYF
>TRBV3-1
CASSQDRQPQHF
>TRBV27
CASSLRGTAYSNQPQHF
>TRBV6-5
CASSYRRGGQFF
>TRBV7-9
CASSGSRTGPNEQFF
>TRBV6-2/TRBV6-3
CASSYSFLGYTF
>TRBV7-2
CASSLAGGSPRDTQYF
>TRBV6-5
CASSYILTANTGELFF
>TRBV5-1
CASSFGGALNTEAFF
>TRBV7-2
CASSTRGGSTDTQYF
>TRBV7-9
CACKRGISTDTQYF
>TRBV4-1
CASSRGTSGGAKPDTQYF
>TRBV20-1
CSARKTSGQSYEQYF
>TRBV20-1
CSASKGLGEKLFF
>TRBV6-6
CASSYSNLGRRPQHF
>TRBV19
CASSIGGTSGSYEQYF
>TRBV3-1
CASSQVMSGGYTF
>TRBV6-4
CASSDRMGSGELFF
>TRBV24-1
CATSEKRGGETQYF
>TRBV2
CASILGSGGDTQYF
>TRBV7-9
CASSLRASEDWGTF
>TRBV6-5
CASRGGGVSEQFF
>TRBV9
CASSVGGETAPYEQYF
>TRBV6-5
CASTSPGRNTEAFF
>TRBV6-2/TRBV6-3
CASSVTGGNEQYF
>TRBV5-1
CASSLAGRMENEQFF
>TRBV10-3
CAIRGTGRDEKLFF
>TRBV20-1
CSASAGSSYNEQFF
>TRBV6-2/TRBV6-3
CASSFPGQGFTEAFF
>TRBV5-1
CASSKGQLKETQYF
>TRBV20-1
CSAKTGNSPLHF
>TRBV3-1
CASSQHQIQPQHF
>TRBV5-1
CASSLVGQVSGANVLTF
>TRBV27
CASSTNGGKQFF
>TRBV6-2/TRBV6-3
CASSLTRVGEKGTQYF
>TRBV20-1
CSARGEASNQPQHF
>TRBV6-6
CASPTGWQNIPYF
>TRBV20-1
CSAPGTTRETQYF
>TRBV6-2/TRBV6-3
CASSYGRRASTDTQYF
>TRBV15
CATSEGQGTDTQYF
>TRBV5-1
CASSTDISGNTIYF
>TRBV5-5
CASSLGLGAWYGYTF
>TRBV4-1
CASTLEEYSGNTIYF
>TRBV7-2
CASSDPGTDLYGYTF
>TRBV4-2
CASSSDRAQETQYF
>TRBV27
CASSRHPGDTGELFF
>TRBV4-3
CASSQDEEAIQYF
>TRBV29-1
CSVHDRATYGYTF
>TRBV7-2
CASSAGQGAWQPQHF
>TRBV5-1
CASSIETTANTGELFF
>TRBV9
CASSPRGFGANVLTF
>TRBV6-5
CASSYRPVLAGDDTQYF